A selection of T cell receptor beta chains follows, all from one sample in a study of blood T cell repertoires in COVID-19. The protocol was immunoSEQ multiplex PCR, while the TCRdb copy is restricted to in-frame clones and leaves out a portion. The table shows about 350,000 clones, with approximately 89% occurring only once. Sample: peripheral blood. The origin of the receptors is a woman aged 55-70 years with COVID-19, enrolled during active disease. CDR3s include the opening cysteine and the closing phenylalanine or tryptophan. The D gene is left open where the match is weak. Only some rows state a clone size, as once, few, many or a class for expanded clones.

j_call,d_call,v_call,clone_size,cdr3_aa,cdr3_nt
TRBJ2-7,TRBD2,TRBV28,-,CASSSTGTSVHEQYF,TGTGCCAGCAGCTCGACCGGGACTAGCGTCCACGAGCAGTACTTC
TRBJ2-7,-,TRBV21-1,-,CASNPGTGGYEQYF,TGTGCCAGCAACCCCGGGACAGGGGGATACGAGCAGTACTTC
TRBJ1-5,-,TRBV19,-,CASNARGGNQPQHF,TGTGCCAGTAATGCAAGGGGTGGCAATCAGCCCCAGCATTTT
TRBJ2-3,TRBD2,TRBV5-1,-,CASSLKASGGGTDTQYF,TGCGCCAGCAGCTTGAAGGCTAGCGGGGGGGGCACGGATACGCAGTATTTT
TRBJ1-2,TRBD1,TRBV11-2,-,CASSLVPGTGGNAVYGYTF,TGTGCCAGCAGCTTAGTTCCCGGGACAGGGGGAAACGCGGTCTATGGCTACACCTTC
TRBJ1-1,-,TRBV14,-,CASSQDRGIQGTEAFF,TGTGCCAGCAGCCAAGATCGGGGGATCCAAGGCACTGAAGCTTTCTTT
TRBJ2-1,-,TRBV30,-,CAWSTLGRGPLDEQFF,TGTGCCTGGAGTACCCTAGGGCGGGGGCCCCTCGATGAGCAGTTCTTC
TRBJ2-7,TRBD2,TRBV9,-,CASSGGGDYSYEQYF,TGTGCCAGCAGTGGCGGGGGGGACTACTCCTACGAGCAGTACTTC
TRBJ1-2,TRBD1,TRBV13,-,CASSTDRVLYGYTF,TGTGCCAGCAGTACGGACAGGGTTCTCTATGGCTACACCTTC
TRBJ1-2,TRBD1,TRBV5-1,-,CASSLVVGQAGYGYTF,TGCGCCAGCAGCTTGGTTGTTGGACAGGCAGGCTATGGCTACACCTTC
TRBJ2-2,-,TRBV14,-,CASSVLRGFANTGELFF,TGTGCCAGCAGCGTATTAAGGGGGTTCGCGAACACCGGGGAGCTGTTTTTT
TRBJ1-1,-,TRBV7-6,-,CASAKQGNTEAFF,TGTGCCAGTGCTAAACAGGGCAACACTGAAGCTTTCTTT
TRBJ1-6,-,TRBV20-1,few,CSASGWSSYNSPLHF,TGCAGTGCTAGTGGATGGAGCTCCTATAATTCACCCCTCCACTTT
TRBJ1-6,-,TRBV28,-,CASRDSSYNSPLHF,TGTGCCAGCAGGGACAGCTCCTATAATTCACCCCTCCACTTT
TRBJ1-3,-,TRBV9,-,CASSAYQGSGNTIYF,TGTGCCAGCAGCGCCTACCAGGGATCCGGAAACACCATATATTTT
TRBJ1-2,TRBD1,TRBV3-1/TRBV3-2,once,CASHRDRNYGYTF,TGTGCCAGTCACCGGGACAGGAACTATGGCTACACCTTC
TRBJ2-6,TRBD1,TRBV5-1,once,CASSGTGGANVLTF,TGCGCCAGCAGCGGGACAGGAGGGGCCAACGTCCTGACTTTC
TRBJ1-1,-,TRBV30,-,CAWSPLSQANTEAFF,TGTGCCTGGAGCCCCCTGAGTCAGGCGAACACTGAAGCTTTCTTT
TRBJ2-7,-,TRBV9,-,CASSPQDGRTSYEQYF,TGTGCCAGCAGCCCCCAGGACGGGAGAACCTCCTACGAGCAGTACTTC
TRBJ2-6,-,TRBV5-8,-,CASSFSSVRSGANVLTF,TGTGCCAGCAGCTTCAGTAGCGTTCGCTCTGGGGCCAACGTCCTGACTTTC
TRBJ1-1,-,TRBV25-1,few,CASSRQGNTEAFF,TGTGCCAGCAGTAGGCAGGGGAACACTGAAGCTTTCTTT
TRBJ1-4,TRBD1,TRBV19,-,CASSLRDRRSNEKLFF,TGTGCCAGTAGTCTACGGGACAGGCGGTCTAATGAAAAACTGTTTTTT
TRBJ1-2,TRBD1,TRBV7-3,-,CASSFGQGYGYTF,TGTGCCAGCAGCTTTGGACAGGGCTATGGCTACACCTTC
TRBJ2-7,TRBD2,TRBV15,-,CATSRVGGGADEQYF,TGTGCCACCAGCAGAGTGGGCGGGGGGGCCGACGAGCAGTACTTC
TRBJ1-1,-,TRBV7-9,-,CASSLGFGTEAFF,TGTGCCAGCAGCTTAGGATTCGGCACTGAAGCTTTCTTT
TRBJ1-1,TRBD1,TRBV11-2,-,CASSRRTGVPNTEAFF,TGTGCCAGCAGCCGACGGACAGGGGTCCCAAACACTGAAGCTTTCTTT
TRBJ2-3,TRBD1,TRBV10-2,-,CASSGDRRTDTQYF,TGCGCCAGCAGTGGGGACAGGCGCACAGATACGCAGTATTTT
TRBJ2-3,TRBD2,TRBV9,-,CASSLRTSGRSTDTQYF,TGTGCCAGCAGCCTCAGGACTAGCGGGAGGTCCACAGATACGCAGTATTTT
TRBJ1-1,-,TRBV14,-,CASSQLTGTEAFF,TGTGCCAGCAGCCAGCTGACAGGCACTGAAGCTTTCTTT
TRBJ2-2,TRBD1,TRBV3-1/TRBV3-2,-,CASRTGGAGELFF,TGTGCCAGCAGGACAGGGGGTGCCGGGGAGCTGTTTTTT
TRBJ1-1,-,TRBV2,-,CASSLGPTEAFF,TGTGCCAGCAGTCTGGGCCCGACTGAAGCTTTCTTT
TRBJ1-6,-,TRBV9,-,CASSDLEGYNSPLHF,TGTGCCAGCAGCGACCTGGAGGGGTATAATTCACCCCTCCACTTT
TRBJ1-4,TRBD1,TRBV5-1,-,CASSGTGGSNEKLFF,TGCGCCAGCAGCGGGACAGGGGGTTCTAATGAAAAACTGTTTTTT
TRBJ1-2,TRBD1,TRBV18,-,CASSPIPGQGASGYGYTF,TGTGCCAGCTCACCTATTCCGGGACAGGGGGCCAGTGGCTATGGCTACACCTTC
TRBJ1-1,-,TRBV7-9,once,CASSPIPTGSETEAFF,TGTGCCAGCAGCCCCATCCCTACAGGGTCAGAAACTGAAGCTTTCTTT